The 25 T cell receptor beta chains reported below all come from one sample, sequenced in a study of shared clonotypes between healthy human individuals. The protocol was immunoSEQ multiplex PCR, while the TCRdb copy is restricted to in-frame clones and leaves out a portion. This sample has hundreds of thousands of clones, with about 74% found just once. The sample taken for sequencing was PBMCs. The origin of the receptors is a woman in her 40s in good health. Some clones in this sample may be carry-over from other donors' samples.

The chain is built from TRBV5-4 and TRBJ1-2, with D maybe TRBD1 (5 bases). The CDR3 extends over 13 amino acids. Trimming shortened V by 4 bases and J by 3 bases, and 10 bases separated the two germline ends. The V gene's germline CDR1 is SGHNT and CDR2 YYREEE (reference sequence). The CDR3 sequence is CASSPDSDYGYTF. The DNA for the CDR3 is TGTGCCAGCAGCCCAGACAGCGACTATGGCTACACCTTC.

This sequence joins TRBV28 and TRBJ2-7, with D unclear. V lost 5 bases and J 5 bases, leaving 10 bases between the germline ends. CDR1 MDHEN and CDR2 SYDVKM come from the germline V gene. The CDR3 is 12 amino acids. CDR3 bases: TGTGCCAGCAGTCCCCTAGAAAACGAGCAGTACTTC. It codes for CASSPLENEQYF.

The chain couples TRBV4-2 to TRBJ2-7, with a tentative D call TRBD2 (6 bases). The CDR3 covers 20 residues. Germline values: CDR1 LGHNA, CDR2 YNFKEQ. V lost 4 bases and J 3 bases, leaving 31 bases between the germline ends. DNA of the CDR3: TGTGCCAGCAGCCCGTTGAAGCTGAGGGACTGGAGGGAAGGGTTCTACGAGCAGTACTTC. This encodes CASSPLKLRDWREGFYEQYF.

The V gene is TRBV7-8, the J gene TRBJ2-7; 9 positions agree with TRBD2. The CDR3 runs to 15 residues. The germline gives CDR1 SGHVS, CDR2 FQNEAQ. Trimming took 5 bases from V and 2 from J; bases not matched to a gene: 7. The CDR3 nucleotides are TGTGCCAGCAGCAAGACCGGGACTAGCCCCTACGAGCAGTACTTC. Protein: CASSKTGTSPYEQYF.

The chain links TRBV9 to TRBJ2-6; no firm D call. This CDR3 spans 16 amino acids. Germline V CDR1 and CDR2: SGDLS, YYNGEE. Deletions cut 2 bases from V and 1 base from J, with 10 bases between. The CDR3, as DNA: TGTGCCAGCAGCGTCTCCCTAGGGTCTGGGGCCAACGTCCTGACTTTC. This codes for CASSVSLGSGANVLTF.

CDR3 in amino acids: CASSLNPNLVGANVLTF. CDR3 DNA sequence: TGTGCCAGCAGCTTAAACCCGAACCTCGTTGGGGCCAACGTCCTGACTTTC. The genes are TRBV7-3 and TRBJ2-6; no clear D gene. The CDR3 is 17 amino acids. Looked up from germline, CDR1 is SGHTA and CDR2 is FQGTGA. V was pared by 1 base and J by 3 bases, with 13 bases between.

This clone showed up just once. Relative to the germline gene, one junction end is altered; a read error may explain this. This chain connects TRBV7-7 to TRBJ2-3; D is possibly TRBD1 (6 bases). There are 14 residues in the CDR3. The germline V gene has CDR1 SSHAT and CDR2 FNYEAQ (reference sequence). DNA for the CDR3: TGTGCTAGCAGCTTAGGGACACACTCCGATACGCAGTATTTT. This gives the protein CASSLGTHSDTQYF.

The table lists this clone with a count of one. One end of the junction fails to match germline, which may point to a read error. The V and J genes are TRBV4-3 and TRBJ2-5; 7 bases map to TRBD1. Germline V lookup: CDR1 LGHNA, CDR2 YSLEER. The CDR3 is 16 residues long. CDR3 sequence: CANSQEAGTDGETQYF. CDR3 coding DNA: TGCGCCAACAGCCAAGAAGCCGGGACAGACGGTGAGACCCAGTACTTC.

The V and J genes are TRBV30 and TRBJ2-5; D possibly corresponds to TRBD1 (6 bases). The DNA end lines up better with TRBJ2-7; the J call may be wrong. Germline loops: CDR1 GTSNPN, CDR2 SVGIG (reference sequence). The CDR3 contains 14 residues. Here the CDR3 DNA reads TGTGCCGGTGGGACGAGGGGGTTAAAATACGAGCAGTACTTC. Its translation: CAGGTRGLKYEQYF.

The V call is TRBV7-3, the J call TRBJ2-5, with unresolved D. V was pared by 1 base and J by 8 bases, with 17 bases between. From germline, CDR1 is SGHTA and CDR2 FQGTGA. The CDR3 is made up of 15 amino acids. In DNA, the CDR3 is TGTGCCAGCAGCTTAAGGGCCGACTCAGCTGCAACCCAGTACTTC. Translating gives CASSLRADSAATQYF.

On this clone itself: A far larger clone is a single base away, which makes a read error likely. V gene TRBV29-1 combines with J gene TRBJ2-7; a possible D gene is TRBD2 (6 bases). Germline assignment: CDR1 SQVTM and CDR2 ANQGSEA. The length of the CDR3 is 13 residues. CDR3 coding DNA: TGCAGCGTCATCCGGGACTCCTCCCACGAGCAGTACTTC. This gives the protein CSVIRDSSHEQYF.

A note on this clone: Other DNA sequences within the sample encode an identical CDR3. The chain links TRBV18 to TRBJ2-1; 9 bases line up with TRBD1. CDR3 length equals 16 residues. In germline, CDR1 is KGHSH, CDR2 LQKENI. Unmatched junction bases numbered 6, after V lost 2 bases and J lost 4 bases. The chain's CDR3 is CASSPAGTGSYNEQFF. In DNA form, the CDR3 reads TGTGCCAGCTCACCAGCCGGGACAGGGTCTTACAATGAGCAGTTCTTC. Full variable domain (remainder filled in from reference TRBV18 and TRBJ2-1): NAGVMQNPRHLVRRRGQEARLRCSPMKGHSHVYWYRQLPEEGLKFMVYLQKENIIDESGMPKERFSAEFPKEGPSILRIQQVVRGDSAAYFCASSPAGTGSYNEQFFGPGTRLTVL.

This clone was counted a single time. The likely explanation is a read error, given a far larger clone one base away. The identical CDR3 is also encoded by other nucleotide sequences in the sample. The genes are TRBV6-5 and TRBJ2-7; TRBD2 matches at 9 bases. Germline V CDR1 and CDR2: MNHEY, SVGAGI. Losses at the gene ends were 4 bases for V and 2 bases for J; bases not matched to a gene: 3. This CDR3 spans 14 amino acids. The CDR3 spells CASSSLAGTYEQYF. Written as DNA, the CDR3 is TGTGCCAGCAGTTCTCTAGCGGGAACCTACGAGCAGTACTTC.

The chain combines TRBV21-1 with TRBJ1-1. TRBV21-1 is noted as a pseudogene. The CDR3 is made up of 13 amino acids. CDR3 DNA: TGTGCCAGCAGCTCGGGGGAGAACACTGAAGCTTTCTTT. Translating gives CASSSGENTEAFF.

The V and J genes are TRBV4-1 and TRBJ2-7, with D possibly being TRBD2 (6 bases). Germline V lookup: CDR1 MGHRA, CDR2 YSYEKL. Trimming pared 2 bases from V and 5 bases from J, leaving 10 bases between. The CDR3 totals 13 residues. The CDR3 DNA reads as TGCGCCAGCAGCCAATCCGGGGGAAACGAGCAGTACTTC. Translation: CASSQSGGNEQYF.

This clone came up a few times. The chain has TRBV7-8 and TRBJ1-1; D ambiguous. Germline loops: CDR1 SGHVS, CDR2 FQNEAQ. V was clipped by 5 bases and J by 4 bases, with 14 bases between them. The length of the CDR3 is 14 residues. CDR3 protein: CASSPDRVGTEAFF. CDR3 coding DNA: TGTGCCAGCAGCCCGGATAGGGTAGGCACTGAAGCTTTCTTT.

The V gene is TRBV5-4, the J gene TRBJ2-1; 7 positions match TRBD2. From germline, CDR1 is SGHNT and CDR2 YYREEE (reference sequence). The CDR3 consists of 15 residues. The V and J ends lost 3 bases and 1 base, in that order; junction bases with no gene match: 4. The CDR3 DNA is TGTGCCAGCAGCTACCCTAGCGGTTCCTACAATGAGCAGTTCTTC. This codes for CASSYPSGSYNEQFF.

About this clone: This could be a read error, since a much larger clone is one nucleotide away. At the DNA level, this CDR3 is encoded by other sequences in the same sample as well. V and J are TRBV4-1 and TRBJ2-2; possibly TRBD2 for D (5 bases). Germline CDR1 reads MGHRA; CDR2 reads YSYEKL. The CDR3 sequence is 16 residues long. DNA of the CDR3: TGTGCCAGCAGCCAAGATATCCTAGGGAACACCGGGGAACTGTTTTTT. It codes for CASSQDILGNTGELFF.

The chain is built from TRBV5-1 and TRBJ2-1, with D tentatively TRBD1 or TRBD2 (7 bases each). This CDR3 is built from 17 residues. The ends were cut back, 0 bases at V and 3 bases at J, with 16 bases in the middle. Germline-derived CDR1 and CDR2 are SGHRS and YFSETQ. CDR3 sequence: CASSLGGTAGSYNEQFF. CDR3 DNA: TGCGCCAGCAGCTTGGGAGGGACAGCGGGAAGCTACAATGAGCAGTTCTTC.

V gene TRBV7-8 combines with J gene TRBJ2-7, with a tentative D call TRBD1 (6 bases). V lost 5 bases and J lost 1, with 24 bases in between. Per germline, CDR1 SGHVS and CDR2 FQNEAQ. This CDR3 contains 18 residues. CDR3 bases: TGTGCCAGCAGCCCCTGGACAGTCGTGACCGCCTTATCCTACGAGCAGTACTTC. The encoded protein is CASSPWTVVTALSYEQYF.

As to this clone: At one of its ends the junction is not consistent with the germline gene, which may arise from a read error. The chain couples TRBV4-1 to TRBJ1-2; TRBD1 agrees at 8 bases. This CDR3 region has 15 residues. Germline V gene data show CDR1 as MGHRA and CDR2 as YSYEKL. DNA for the CDR3: TGCGCCAGCAGTCAAGCCTTCACAGGGGGGAAGGGCTACACCTTC. This sequence encodes CASSQAFTGGKGYTF.

This clone was detected many times. The sample holds other DNA sequences that translate to the same CDR3. The chain employs TRBV29-1 and TRBJ1-2, with a tentative D call TRBD1 (6 bases). Germline assignment: CDR1 SQVTM and CDR2 ANQGSEA. This CDR3 has 16 amino acids. V was pared by 5 bases and J by 0 bases, with 19 bases between. This CDR3 reads CSVRETGKGANYGYTF. CDR3 nucleotide sequence: TGCAGCGTTCGTGAAACAGGGAAAGGAGCTAACTATGGCTACACCTTC.

The chain joins TRBV4-2 to TRBJ2-1, with TRBD2 matching over 7 bases. The germline V gene has CDR1 LGHNA and CDR2 YNFKEQ. V was pared by 1 base and J by 5 bases, with 8 bases of the junction left unmatched. The CDR3 consists of 16 residues. CDR3 sequence: CASSQVELAENNEQFF. DNA of the CDR3: TGTGCCAGCAGCCAAGTTGAGCTAGCGGAGAACAATGAGCAGTTCTTC.

The chain recombines TRBV5-4 with TRBJ2-3; TRBD2 aligns across 13 bases. J gave up 4 bases and V 5 bases, and 7 bases lay outside the gene matches. The CDR3 is 16 amino acids. Germline CDR1 SGHNT, CDR2 YYREEE (reference sequence). The CDR3 protein is CASRRGTSGTSDTQYF. CDR3 sequence (DNA): TGTGCCAGCAGAAGAGGGACTAGCGGGACCTCAGATACGCAGTATTTT.

This rearrangement joins TRBV4-2 to TRBJ2-2, with unresolved D. The germline V and J ends were trimmed by 0 bases and 6 bases, with 8 bases remaining between them. Germline assignment: CDR1 LGHNA and CDR2 YNFKEQ. The CDR3 is 14 residues long. CDR3 residues: CASSQEKASGELFF. The CDR3 DNA reads as TGTGCCAGCAGCCAAGAAAAGGCGTCCGGGGAGCTGTTTTTT.